The source of this TCR beta chain is a study of radiotherapy plus CTLA-4 blockade in lung cancer. Study-level information: Objective responses were observed in 15% to 20% of patients, and disease control was achieved by about 30%. Study results and caveats: In blood, tumor-derived TCR clones expanded after radiotherapy plus ipilimumab.

In regard to this clone: Its antigen is unknown.

TCRdb's copy holds only in-frame clones and misses some; the assay was immunoSEQ multiplex PCR. The data show roughly 40,000 clones, roughly 73% seen once. The sequences come from peripheral blood, collected from a patient treated with radiotherapy plus ipilimumab. This TCR was sampled from a human donor with non-small cell lung cancer that progressed on radiotherapy plus ipilimumab.

In DNA, the CDR3 is TGTGCCAGCAGTTTAAGCGGAATCCCCTCCTACGAGCAGTACTTC. This sequence encodes CASSLSGIPSYEQYF. The chain employs TRBV27 and TRBJ2-7; a possible D gene is TRBD2 (5 bases). The CDR3 is 15 amino acids. The V and J ends lost 2 bases and 0 bases respectively, with 11 bases between them. Germline V gene sequence: CDR1 MNHEY, CDR2 SMNVEV (reference sequence).